This TCR beta chain appears in the sequencing data of a study of blood T cell repertoires in COVID-19. Trimming took 1 base from V and 4 from J, leaving 10 bases between them. Germline V gene lookup returns CDR1 LNHNV and CDR2 YYDKDF (reference sequence). The CDR3 runs to 14 residues. In the original analysis: Amplification from reference gene primers served as the basis for estimated nucleated cell counts. Here immunoSEQ multiplex PCR was the method, and the copy in TCRdb shows in-frame clones only, minus some. V and J calls and clone size are given by that table; D and trimming were obtained from the DNA. The repertoire includes 200,000 to 250,000 clones, around 86% of them detected once, and roughly 1.6% sits in the top ten.

The rearrangement joins TRBV15 to TRBJ1-2, with unresolved D. The specimen sequenced was PBMCs or T cells enriched from blood (not recorded which). The clonotype was recovered from a woman aged 45-60 years who had recovered from COVID-19. The CDR3 DNA reads TGTGCCACCAGCAGAGTCGCGGATATCTATGGCTACACCTTC. The encoded protein is CATSRVADIYGYTF.